These 7 T cell receptor beta chains originate from one sample sequenced in a study of CD8 T cells in ankylosing spondylitis. MiXCR was run by TCRdb on the 5' RACE reads, yielding one entry per CDR3 protein. The table records approximately 110,000 distinct CDR3 sequences, around 24% of them present only once. Specimen: synovial fluid, either unsorted or a sorted T cell fraction (not recorded which). Source of these receptors: a male donor with ankylosing spondylitis.

The V gene is TRBV28, the J gene TRBJ1-3; D possibly corresponds to TRBD1 (5 bases). This CDR3 has 13 amino acids. The germline CDR1 and CDR2 sequences are MDHEN and SYDVKM. V gave up 7 bases and J gave up 0 bases, with 7 bases separating them. The CDR3 DNA follows: TGTGCCAGCACTGGGGGCTCTGGAAACACCATATATTTT. As protein: CASTGGSGNTIYF.

This chain joins TRBV7-2 and TRBJ2-6; unclear D gene. CDR1 SGHTA and CDR2 FQGNSA come from the germline V gene. Deletions cut 2 bases from V and 4 bases from J, with 6 bases between. The CDR3 spans 14 residues. CDR3 sequence (DNA): TGTGCCAGCAGCTTAAACGGGGGGGCCAACGTCCTGACTTTC. It codes for CASSLNGGANVLTF.

This clonotype appeared many times. The V and J genes are TRBV9 and TRBJ2-1; 8 nucleotides line up with TRBD2. The germline V gene encodes CDR1 SGDLS and CDR2 YYNGEE. The CDR3 runs 15 residues. V was clipped by 7 bases and J by 6 bases; unmatched bases: 12. The CDR3 region is CASEYRASGLNEQFF. In DNA form, the CDR3 reads TGTGCCAGCGAATACCGGGCTAGCGGGCTCAATGAGCAGTTCTTC.

The V call is TRBV7-2, the J call TRBJ2-7; D is unresolved. The CDR3 length is 12 residues. Germline V gene data show CDR1 as SGHTA and CDR2 as FQGNSA. Trimming pared 5 bases from V and 6 bases from J, leaving 11 bases between. The CDR3 loop is CASSNRMAEQYF. CDR3 coding DNA: TGTGCCAGCAGCAACCGTATGGCCGAGCAGTACTTC.

The count of this clonotype is one. The rearrangement uses TRBV7-2 and TRBJ2-1; D possibly corresponds to TRBD1 (6 bases). Trimming left V 5 bases short and J 7 bases short, with 18 bases between. Germline V gives CDR1 SGHTA, CDR2 FQGNSA. There are 15 residues in the CDR3. DNA for the CDR3: TGTGCCAGCAGCCCATCGACAGGTCATAGTAATGAGCAGTTCTTC. Translation: CASSPSTGHSNEQFF.

This clonotype turned up a few times. The V gene is TRBV5-6, the J gene TRBJ2-3, with a tentative D call TRBD1 (6 bases). With 4 bases removed from V and 7 bases from J, the gap between germline ends came to 13 bases. The CDR3 is made up of 13 amino acids. Germline-derived CDR1 and CDR2 are SGHDT and YYEEEE. As DNA, the CDR3 is TGTGCCAGCAGCCTTGGGACACCGAATACGCAGTATTTT. It codes for CASSLGTPNTQYF.

This clonotype has ten or more counts. V is TRBV5-1 and J is TRBJ2-2; D is ambiguous. V was clipped by 1 base and J by 0 bases, with 7 bases between them. The CDR3 length is 15 residues. CDR1 and CDR2 (germline): SGHRS, YFSETQ. CDR3 coding DNA: TGCGCCAGCAGCTTGCGGACGTCGAACACCGGGGAGCTGTTTTTT. It encodes CASSLRTSNTGELFF.